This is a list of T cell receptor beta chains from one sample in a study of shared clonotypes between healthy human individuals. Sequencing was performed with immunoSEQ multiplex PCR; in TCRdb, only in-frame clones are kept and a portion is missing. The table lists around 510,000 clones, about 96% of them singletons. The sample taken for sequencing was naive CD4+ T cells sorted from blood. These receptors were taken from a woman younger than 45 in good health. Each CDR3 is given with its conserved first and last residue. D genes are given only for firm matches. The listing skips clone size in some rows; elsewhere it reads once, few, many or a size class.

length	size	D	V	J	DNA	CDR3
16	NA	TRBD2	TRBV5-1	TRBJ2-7	TGCGCCAGCAGCTTGGCGGGGCTAGCGGACCCTTACGAGCAGTACTTC	CASSLAGLADPYEQYF
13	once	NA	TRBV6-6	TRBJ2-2	TGTGCCAGCAGTTTTAGTGAGACCGGGGAGCTGTTTTTT	CASSFSETGELFF
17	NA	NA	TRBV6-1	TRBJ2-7	TGTGCCAGCAGTGCCGGACAGGCGGAGGGGGGGCTCTACGAGCAGTACTTC	CASSAGQAEGGLYEQYF
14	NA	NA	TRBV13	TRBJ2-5	TGTGCCAGCAGGACCGCCGGGAGACAGGGGACCCAGTACTTC	CASRTAGRQGTQYF
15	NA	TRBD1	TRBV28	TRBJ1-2	TGTGCCAGCAGGTCGGGACAGGGGGGTGGCTATGGCTACACCTTC	CASRSGQGGGYGYTF
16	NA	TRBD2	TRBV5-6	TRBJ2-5	TGTGCCAGCAGCCGACTAGCGGGCGGTTTCCAAGAGACCCAGTACTTC	CASSRLAGGFQETQYF
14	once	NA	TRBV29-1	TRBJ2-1	TGCAGCGTAGCCCGAGCGTCCGCCTACAATGAGCAGTTCTTC	CSVARASAYNEQFF
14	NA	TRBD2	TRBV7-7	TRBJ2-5	TGTGCCAGCAGCCAGGGGACTAGCGAAGAAGACCAGTACTTC	CASSQGTSEEDQYF
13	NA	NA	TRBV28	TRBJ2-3	TGTGCCAGCAATAACAGAGCGGGAGATACGCAGTATTTT	CASNNRAGDTQYF
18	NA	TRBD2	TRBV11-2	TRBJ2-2	TGTGCCAGCACCACAAAAGGGCGGGAGGCCCCTTTCACCGGGGAGCTGTTTTTT	CASTTKGREAPFTGELFF
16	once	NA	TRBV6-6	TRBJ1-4	TGTGCCAGCAGTTACTCGATGGTACAGTCTAATGAAAAACTGTTTTTT	CASSYSMVQSNEKLFF
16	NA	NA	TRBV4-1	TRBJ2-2	TGCGCCAGCAGCCAAGAGGCCGTAAGTTACACCGGGGAGCTGTTTTTT	CASSQEAVSYTGELFF
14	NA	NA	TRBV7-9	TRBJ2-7	TGTGCCAGCAGCTCGCTCTTTCAATCCTACGAGCAGTACTTC	CASSSLFQSYEQYF
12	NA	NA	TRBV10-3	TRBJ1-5	TGTGCCATCAGTGAGCCACATCAGCCCCAGCATTTT	CAISEPHQPQHF
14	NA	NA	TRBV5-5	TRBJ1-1	TGTGCCAGCAGTGGGACGGTAATGAACACTGAAGCTTTCTTT	CASSGTVMNTEAFF
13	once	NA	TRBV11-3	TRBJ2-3	TGTGCCAGCAGCTTAGGTTTCGGAGATACGCAGTATTTT	CASSLGFGDTQYF
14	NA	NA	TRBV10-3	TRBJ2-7	TGTGCCATCAGTGAGGAGACACGAACTTACGAGCAGTACTTC	CAISEETRTYEQYF
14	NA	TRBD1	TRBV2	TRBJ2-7	TGTGCCAGCAGACCGAACCGGGACAGGGACGAGCAGTACTTC	CASRPNRDRDEQYF
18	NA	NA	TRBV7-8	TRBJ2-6	TGTGCCAGCAGCTTAGTAAGGGGAAAACCCTCTGGGGCCAACGTCCTGACTTTC	CASSLVRGKPSGANVLTF
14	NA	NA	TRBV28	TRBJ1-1	TGTGCCAGCAGCTGGGGGGGTGCCCTGACTGAAGCTTTCTTT	CASSWGGALTEAFF
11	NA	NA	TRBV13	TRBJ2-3	TGTGCCAGCAGCTCTACAGATACGCAGTATTTT	CASSSTDTQYF
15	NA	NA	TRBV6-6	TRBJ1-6	TGTGCCAGCAGTTACAAACGGGATGATAATTCACCCCTCCACTTT	CASSYKRDDNSPLHF
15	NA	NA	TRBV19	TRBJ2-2	TGTGCCAGTAGTACCCCGGGACAGAACACCGGGGAGCTGTTTTTT	CASSTPGQNTGELFF
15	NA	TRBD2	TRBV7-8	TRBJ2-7	TGTGCCAGCAGCTTAGTGGCTAGCGGACCCTACGAGCAGTACTTC	CASSLVASGPYEQYF
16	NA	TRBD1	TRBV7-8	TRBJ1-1	TGTGCCAGCAGCTCCCGGACAGGGTCGATGAACACTGAAGCTTTCTTT	CASSSRTGSMNTEAFF
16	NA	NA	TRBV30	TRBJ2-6	TGTGCCTGGAGTCAAGACAGACACTCTGGGGCCAACGTCCTGACTTTC	CAWSQDRHSGANVLTF
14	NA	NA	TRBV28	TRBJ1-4	TGTGCCAGCAACTCACCCGGTCTTAATGAAAAACTGTTTTTT	CASNSPGLNEKLFF
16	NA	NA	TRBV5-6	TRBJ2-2	TGTGCCAGCAGCAACGACTACACCGGGAACACCGGGGAGCTGTTTTTT	CASSNDYTGNTGELFF
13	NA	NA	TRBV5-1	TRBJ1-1	TGCGCCAGCAGCTTGCAGGGCGATACTGAAGCTTTCTTT	CASSLQGDTEAFF
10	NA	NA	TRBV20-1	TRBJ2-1	TGCAGTGCTAGATCGAATGAGCAGTTCTTC	CSARSNEQFF
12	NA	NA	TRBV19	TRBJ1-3	TGTGCCAGCTGCAACTCTGGAAACACCATATATTTT	CASCNSGNTIYF
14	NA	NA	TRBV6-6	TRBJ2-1	TGTGCCAGCCGAGGGGCATTGGACTACAATGAGCAGTTCTTC	CASRGALDYNEQFF
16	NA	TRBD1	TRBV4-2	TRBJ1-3	TGTGCCAGCAGCTGGGACAGGAGTTTCTCTGGAAACACCATATATTTT	CASSWDRSFSGNTIYF
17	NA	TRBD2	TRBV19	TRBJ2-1	TGTGCCAGTAGTAGGTCCAGGGGACTAGCGGGAGCTCATGAGCAGTTCTTC	CASSRSRGLAGAHEQFF
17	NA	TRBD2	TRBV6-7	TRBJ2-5	TGTGCCAGCAGCCAAAGACGGGAGGGCCGGGGCCAAGAGACCCAGTACTTC	CASSQRREGRGQETQYF
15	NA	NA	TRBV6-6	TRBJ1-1	TGTGCCAGCAGTTTACGTCCGGACGGAAACACTGAAGCTTTCTTT	CASSLRPDGNTEAFF
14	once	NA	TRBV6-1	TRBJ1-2	TGTGCCAGCAGTGCATCACAGGGTAGGGATGGCTACACCTTC	CASSASQGRDGYTF
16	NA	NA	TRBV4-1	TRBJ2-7	TGCGCCAGCAGCCAGCTCAGACCCCCAAGTTCCTACGAGCAGTACTTC	CASSQLRPPSSYEQYF
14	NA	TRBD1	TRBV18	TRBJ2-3	TGTGCCAGCTCCAGGGGGCTCAGCACAGATACGCAGTATTTT	CASSRGLSTDTQYF
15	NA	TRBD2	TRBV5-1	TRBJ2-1	TGCGCCAGCAGAGTAGCGGGAGGGCCTGCCAATGAGCAGTTCTTC	CASRVAGGPANEQFF
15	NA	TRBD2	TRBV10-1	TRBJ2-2	TGCGCCAGCAGTATAGCGGGAGAGGGCACCGGGGAGCTGTTTTTT	CASSIAGEGTGELFF
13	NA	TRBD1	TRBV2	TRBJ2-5	TGTGCCAGCAGTGAATCGGACAGGCTGTCCCAGTACTTC	CASSESDRLSQYF
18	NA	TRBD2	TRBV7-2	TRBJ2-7	TGTGCCAGCAGCTTACGGACTAGCGGGCGGGCGGTGGGGTACGAGCAGTACTTC	CASSLRTSGRAVGYEQYF
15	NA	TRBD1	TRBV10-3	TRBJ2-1	TGTGCCATCAGAGACCGGGACAGGGGAATCAATGAGCAGTTCTTC	CAIRDRDRGINEQFF